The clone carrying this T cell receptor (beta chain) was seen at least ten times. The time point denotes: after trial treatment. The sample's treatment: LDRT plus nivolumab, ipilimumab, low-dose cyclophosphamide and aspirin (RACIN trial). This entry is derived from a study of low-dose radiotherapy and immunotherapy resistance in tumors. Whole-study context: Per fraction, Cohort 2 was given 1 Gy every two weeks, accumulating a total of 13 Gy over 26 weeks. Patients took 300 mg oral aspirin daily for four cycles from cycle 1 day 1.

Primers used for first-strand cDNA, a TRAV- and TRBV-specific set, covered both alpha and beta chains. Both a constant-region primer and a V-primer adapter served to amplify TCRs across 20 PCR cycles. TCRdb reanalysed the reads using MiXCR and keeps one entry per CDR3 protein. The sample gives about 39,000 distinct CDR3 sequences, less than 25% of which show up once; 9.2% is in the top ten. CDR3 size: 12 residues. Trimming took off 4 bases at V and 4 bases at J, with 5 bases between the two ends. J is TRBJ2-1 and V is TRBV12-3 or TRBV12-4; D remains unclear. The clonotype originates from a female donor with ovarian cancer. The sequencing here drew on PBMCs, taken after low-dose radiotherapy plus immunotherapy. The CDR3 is CASSSIYNEQFF. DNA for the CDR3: TGTGCCAGCAGTTCCATTTACAATGAGCAGTTCTTC.